The 2 T cell receptor beta chains in this list originate from one sample, sequenced in a study of metastatic and nonmetastatic thyroid tumors. Each patient went into thyroid surgery without having received any treatment. TCRdb reprocessed the PCR reads using MiXCR. This sample carries about 20,000 clones, 9% to 15% of them seen once, and the ten largest clones take approximately 6.2%. Sequences were obtained from blood. The receptors originated from a male donor with papillary thyroid cancer or a benign thyroid nodule (not recorded which). Some clones in this sample may be carry-over from other donors' samples.

The rearrangement uses TRBV7-8 and TRBJ1-2, with D unresolved. The germline V gene has CDR1 SGHVS and CDR2 FQNEAQ. V lost 1 base and J 8 bases, leaving 14 bases between the germline ends. The CDR3 is 14 amino acids. The DNA of the CDR3 is TGTGCCAGCAGCTTAGATAGCCCAACTGGGGGCTACACCTTC. Translated: CASSLDSPTGGYTF. Filled out from reference TRBV7-8 and TRBJ1-2, the complete variable domain reads GAGVSQSPRYKVAKRGQDVALRCDPISGHVSLFWYQQALGQGPEFLTYFQNEAQLDKSGLPSDRFFAERPEGSVSTLKIQRTQQEDSAVYLCASSLDSPTGGYTFGSGTRLTVV.

This clone appeared many times. The chain has TRBV7-6 and TRBJ1-1; D remains unclear. Per the germline V gene, CDR1 is SGHVS and CDR2 is FNYEAQ. The CDR3 is 15 residues long. V was clipped by 5 bases and J by 0 bases, with 13 bases between them. As DNA, the CDR3 is TGTGCCAGCAGCGTTTTGGCAACTATGAACACTGAAGCTTTCTTT. Its translation is CASSVLATMNTEAFF.